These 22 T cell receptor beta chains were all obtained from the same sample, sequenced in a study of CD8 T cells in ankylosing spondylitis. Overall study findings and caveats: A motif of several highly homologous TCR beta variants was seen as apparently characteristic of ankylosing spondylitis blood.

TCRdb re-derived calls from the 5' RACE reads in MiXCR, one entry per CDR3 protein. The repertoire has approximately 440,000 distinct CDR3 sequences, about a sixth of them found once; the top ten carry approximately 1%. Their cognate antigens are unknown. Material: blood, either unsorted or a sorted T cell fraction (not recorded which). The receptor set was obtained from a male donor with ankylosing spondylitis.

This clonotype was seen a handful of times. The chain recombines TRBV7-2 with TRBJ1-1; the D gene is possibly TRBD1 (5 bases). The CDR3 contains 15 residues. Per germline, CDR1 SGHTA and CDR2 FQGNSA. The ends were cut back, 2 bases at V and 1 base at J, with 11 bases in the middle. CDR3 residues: CASSLWGGENTEAFF. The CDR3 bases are TGTGCCAGCAGCTTATGGGGGGGGGAGAACACTGAAGCTTTCTTT.

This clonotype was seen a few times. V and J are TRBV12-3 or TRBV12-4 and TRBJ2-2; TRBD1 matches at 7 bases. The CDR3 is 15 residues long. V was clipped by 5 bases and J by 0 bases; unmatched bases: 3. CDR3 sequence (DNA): TGTGCCAGCAGTCCGACAGGGCCGAACACCGGGGAGCTGTTTTTT. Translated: CASSPTGPNTGELFF.

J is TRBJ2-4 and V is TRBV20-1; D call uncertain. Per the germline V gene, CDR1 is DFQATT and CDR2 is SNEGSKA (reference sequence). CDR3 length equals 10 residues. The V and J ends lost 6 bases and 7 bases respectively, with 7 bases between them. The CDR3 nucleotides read TGCAGTGCCCTCGGGAACATTCAGTACTTC. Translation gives CSALGNIQYF.

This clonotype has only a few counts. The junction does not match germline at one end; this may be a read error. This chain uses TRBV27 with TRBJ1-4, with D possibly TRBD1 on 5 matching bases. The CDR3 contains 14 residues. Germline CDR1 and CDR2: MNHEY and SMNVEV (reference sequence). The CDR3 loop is CASRDGATNEKLFF. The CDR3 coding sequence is TGTGCCAGCAGGGATGGGGCAACTAATGAAAAGCTGTTTTTT.

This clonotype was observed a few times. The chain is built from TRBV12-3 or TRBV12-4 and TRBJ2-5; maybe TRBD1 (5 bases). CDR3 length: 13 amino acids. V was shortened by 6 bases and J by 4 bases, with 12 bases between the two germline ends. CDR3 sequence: CASSLWQGETQYF. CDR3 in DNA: TGTGCCAGCAGCCTATGGCAGGGAGAGACCCAGTACTTC.

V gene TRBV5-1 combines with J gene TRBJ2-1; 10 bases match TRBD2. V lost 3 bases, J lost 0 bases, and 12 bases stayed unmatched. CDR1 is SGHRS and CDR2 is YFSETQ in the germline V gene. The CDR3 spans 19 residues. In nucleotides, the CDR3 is TGCGCCAGCAGCTGGCCCTCTAGCGGGGGCGCGAACTCCTACAATGAGCAGTTCTTC. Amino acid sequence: CASSWPSSGGANSYNEQFF.

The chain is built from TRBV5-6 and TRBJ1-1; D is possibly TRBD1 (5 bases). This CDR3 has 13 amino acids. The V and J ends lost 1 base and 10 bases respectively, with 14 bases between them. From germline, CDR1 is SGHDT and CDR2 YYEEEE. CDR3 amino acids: CASSLKQAQGAFF. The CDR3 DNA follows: TGTGCCAGCAGCTTGAAACAGGCTCAAGGAGCTTTCTTT.

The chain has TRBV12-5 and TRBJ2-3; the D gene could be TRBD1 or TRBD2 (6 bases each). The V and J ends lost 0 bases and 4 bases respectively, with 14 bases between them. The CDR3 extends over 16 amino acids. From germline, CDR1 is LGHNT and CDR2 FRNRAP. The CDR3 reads CASGLVREQGSDTQYF. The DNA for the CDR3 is TGTGCTAGTGGTTTGGTACGGGAGCAGGGGTCAGATACGCAGTATTTT.

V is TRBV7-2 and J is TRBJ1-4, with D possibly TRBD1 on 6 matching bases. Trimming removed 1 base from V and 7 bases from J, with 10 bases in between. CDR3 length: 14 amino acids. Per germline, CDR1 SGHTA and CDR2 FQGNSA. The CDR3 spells CASSLGQAAEKLFF. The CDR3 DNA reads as TGTGCCAGCAGCTTAGGACAGGCGGCTGAAAAACTGTTTTTT.

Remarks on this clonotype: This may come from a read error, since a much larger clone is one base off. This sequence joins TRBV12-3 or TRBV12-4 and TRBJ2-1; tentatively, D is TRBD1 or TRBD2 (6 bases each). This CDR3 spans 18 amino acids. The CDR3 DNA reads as TGTGCCAGCTGTTTTGAGGGGGGCCTCGGGAGCTCCTACAATGAGCAGTTCTTC. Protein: CASCFEGGLGSSYNEQFF.

In nucleotides, the CDR3 is TGTGCCAGCGGGGGTGCGGGTTTCTACAATGAGCAGTTCTTC. Protein sequence: CASGGAGFYNEQFF. The gene calls are TRBV7-2 and TRBJ2-1; D may correspond to TRBD1 or TRBD2 (5 bases each). Trimming took 8 bases from V and 3 from J, leaving 14 bases between them. The CDR3 sequence is 14 residues long. Germline CDR1 is SGHTA and CDR2 is FQGNSA.

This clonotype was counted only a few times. This chain's CDR3 is CASSETSGDTDTQYF. Written as DNA, the CDR3 is TGTGCCAGCAGTGAAACTAGCGGGGATACAGATACGCAGTATTTT. This rearrangement joins TRBV2 to TRBJ2-3; 10 bases line up with TRBD2. The germline CDR1 and CDR2 sequences are SNHLY and FYNNEI. The CDR3 sequence is 15 residues long. Trimming removed 2 bases from V and 3 bases from J; junction bases left unmatched: 2.

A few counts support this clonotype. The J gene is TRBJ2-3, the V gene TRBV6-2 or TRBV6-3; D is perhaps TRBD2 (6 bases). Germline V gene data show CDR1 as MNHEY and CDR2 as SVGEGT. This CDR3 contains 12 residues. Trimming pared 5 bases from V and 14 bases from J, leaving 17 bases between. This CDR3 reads CASSPGLTPRYF. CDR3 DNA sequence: TGTGCCAGCAGTCCGGGACTCACCCCTAGGTATTTT.

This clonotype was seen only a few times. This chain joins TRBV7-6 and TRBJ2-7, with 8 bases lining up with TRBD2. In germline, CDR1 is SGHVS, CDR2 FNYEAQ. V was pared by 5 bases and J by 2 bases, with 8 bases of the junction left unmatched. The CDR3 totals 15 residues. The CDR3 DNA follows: TGTGCCAGCAGCCCCGGGATAGCGGGGCCCTACGAGCAGTACTTC. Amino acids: CASSPGIAGPYEQYF.

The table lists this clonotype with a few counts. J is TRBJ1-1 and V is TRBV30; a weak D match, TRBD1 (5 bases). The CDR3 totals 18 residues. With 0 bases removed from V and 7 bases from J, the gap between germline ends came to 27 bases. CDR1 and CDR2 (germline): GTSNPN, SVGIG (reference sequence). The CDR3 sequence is CAWSVEWGHGNSRLEAFF. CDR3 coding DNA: TGTGCCTGGAGTGTAGAATGGGGCCATGGGAACAGCCGACTTGAAGCTTTCTTT.

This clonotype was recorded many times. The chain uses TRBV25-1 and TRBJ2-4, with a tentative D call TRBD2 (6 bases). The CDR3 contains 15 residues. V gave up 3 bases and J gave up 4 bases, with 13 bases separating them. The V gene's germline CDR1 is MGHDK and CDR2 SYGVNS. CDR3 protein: CASSDTPGGKNIQYF. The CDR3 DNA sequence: TGTGCCAGCAGTGATACCCCCGGAGGGAAAAACATTCAGTACTTC.

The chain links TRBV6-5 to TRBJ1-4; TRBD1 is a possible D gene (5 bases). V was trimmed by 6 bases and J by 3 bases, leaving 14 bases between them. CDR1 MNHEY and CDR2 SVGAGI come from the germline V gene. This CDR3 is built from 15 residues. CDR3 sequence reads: CASSSSGGSNEKLFF. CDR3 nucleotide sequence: TGTGCCAGCAGCTCCTCGGGGGGGTCTAATGAAAAACTGTTTTTT.

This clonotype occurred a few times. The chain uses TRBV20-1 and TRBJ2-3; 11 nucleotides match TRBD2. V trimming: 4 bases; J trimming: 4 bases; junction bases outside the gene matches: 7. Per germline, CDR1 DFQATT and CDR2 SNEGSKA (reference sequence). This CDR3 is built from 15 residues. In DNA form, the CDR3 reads TGCAGTGCTACTATGACTAGCGGGATAGCAGATACGCAGTATTTT. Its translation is CSATMTSGIADTQYF.

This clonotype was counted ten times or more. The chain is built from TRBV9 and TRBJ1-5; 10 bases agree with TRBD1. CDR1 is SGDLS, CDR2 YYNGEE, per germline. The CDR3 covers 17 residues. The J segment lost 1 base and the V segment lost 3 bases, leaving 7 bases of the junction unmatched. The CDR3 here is CASSARQGARSNQPQHF. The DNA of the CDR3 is TGTGCCAGCAGCGCGAGACAGGGGGCCCGGAGCAATCAGCCCCAGCATTTT.

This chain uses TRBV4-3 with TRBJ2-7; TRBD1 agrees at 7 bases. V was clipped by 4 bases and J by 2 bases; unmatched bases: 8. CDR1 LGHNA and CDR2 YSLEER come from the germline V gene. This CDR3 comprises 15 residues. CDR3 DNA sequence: TGCGCCAGCAGCCTAAAGGACAGGATAACCTACGAGCAGTACTTC. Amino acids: CASSLKDRITYEQYF.

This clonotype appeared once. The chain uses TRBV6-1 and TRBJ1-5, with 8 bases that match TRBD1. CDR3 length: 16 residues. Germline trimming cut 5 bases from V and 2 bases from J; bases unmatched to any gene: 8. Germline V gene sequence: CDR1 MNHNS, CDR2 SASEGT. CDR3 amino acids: CASSRQGKAGNQPQHF. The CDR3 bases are TGTGCCAGCAGTCGACAGGGGAAAGCGGGCAATCAGCCCCAGCATTTT.

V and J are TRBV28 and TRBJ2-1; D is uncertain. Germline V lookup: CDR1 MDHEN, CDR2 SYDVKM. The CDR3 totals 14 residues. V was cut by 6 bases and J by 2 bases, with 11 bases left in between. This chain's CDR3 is CASRGMGPYNEQFF. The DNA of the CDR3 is TGTGCCAGCAGAGGGATGGGTCCCTACAATGAGCAGTTCTTC.